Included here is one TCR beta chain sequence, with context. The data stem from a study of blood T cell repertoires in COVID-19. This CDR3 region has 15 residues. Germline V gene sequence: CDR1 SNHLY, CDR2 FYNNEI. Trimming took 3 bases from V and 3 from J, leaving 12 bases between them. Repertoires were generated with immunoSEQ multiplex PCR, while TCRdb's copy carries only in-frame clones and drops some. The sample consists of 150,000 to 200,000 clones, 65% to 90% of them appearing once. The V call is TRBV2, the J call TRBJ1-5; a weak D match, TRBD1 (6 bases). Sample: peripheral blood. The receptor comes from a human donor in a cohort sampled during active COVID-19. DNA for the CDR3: TGTGCCAGCAGTGATTCCAGGGGATTCAATCAGCCCCAGCATTTT. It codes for CASSDSRGFNQPQHF.